What follows describes a single T cell receptor (beta chain). No antigen is known for it. The sample comes from a study of T cell responses to AZD1222 COVID-19 vaccine. Overall study context: Whether given at about 4 or about 12 weeks, second doses were pooled. General observations from the study: Nearly half of spike-specific TCRs reportedly target unmutated variant regions. Of the AZD1222 recipients, only 5 or 6 were seropositive at baseline. Repertoires were collected only later (after the peak T cell response had occurred).

Sequencing used immunoSEQ multiplex PCR; TCRdb keeps in-frame clones, though not all of them. In the table there are some 150,000 clones, roughly nine tenths of which are singletons. The CDR3 spans 16 residues. With 3 bases clipped from V and 6 bases from J, the junction kept 9 bases outside the gene matches. The germline CDR1 and CDR2 sequences are LNHDA and SQIVND (reference sequence). The sequence was obtained from an adult in good health. This sequence joins TRBV19 and TRBJ2-2; 8 nucleotides align to TRBD1. The sample in question was peripheral blood, obtained on day 0 of AZD1222 vaccination. The CDR3 coding sequence is TGTGCCAGTAGTATCACTCCCCAGGGGGCGGCCGGGGAGCTGTTTTTT. Its translation: CASSITPQGAAGELFF.